These 21 T cell receptor beta chains were all obtained from the same sample, sequenced in a study of cytomegalovirus exposure and HLA in healthy donors (TCRdb year 2017). Libraries were built with the immunoSEQ multiplex PCR assay. The multiplex PCR relied on a mix of 60 forward primers for TCR Vbeta segments and 13 reverse primers for TCR Jbeta segments. TCRdb mirrors the immuneACCESS table, restricted to in-frame sequences. Some clones are absent from its copies; in checked studies, under half trace to an unresolved V gene, and the reason for the others is unknown. The sample yields about 170,000 clones; about 85% were counted once. The ten largest clones add up to 2.5% of the sample. The sample comprised PBMCs. These receptors were obtained from a man between 25 and 39 years old in good health and CMV-seropositive.

CDR3: CASKEGTGAYEQYF. For the CDR3, the DNA is TGTGCCAGCAAAGAGGGGACAGGGGCCTACGAGCAGTACTTC. V and J are TRBV6-1 and TRBJ2-7; 10 positions match TRBD1. V dropped 7 bases and J dropped 2; count of bases not matched to a gene: 5. The CDR3 spans 14 residues. CDR1 MNHNS and CDR2 SASEGT come from the germline V gene.

This clone appeared a few times. One end of the junction does not line up with germline, which may come from a read error. The chain employs TRBV7-9 and TRBJ2-1, with TRBD2 identical over 11 bases. Germline loops: CDR1 SEHNR, CDR2 FQNEAQ (reference sequence). This CDR3 has 17 amino acids. For the CDR3, the DNA is TGTTCCAGCAGCTCCACTAGCGGGAGTTGGTCCTACAATGAGCAGTTCTTC. Residues: CSSSSTSGSWSYNEQFF. The variable domain in full, with the rest retrieved from reference TRBV7-9 and TRBJ2-1, is DTGVSQNPRHKITKRGQNVTFRCDPISEHNRLYWYRQTLGQGPEFLTYFQNEAQLEKSRLLSDRFSAERPKGSFSTLEIQRTEQGDSAMYLCSSSSTSGSWSYNEQFFGPGTRLTVL.

This sequence joins TRBV7-2 and TRBJ1-2; no clear D gene. The V and J ends lost 0 bases and 7 bases respectively, with 15 bases between them. The CDR3 contains 15 residues. Germline CDR1 and CDR2: SGHTA and FQGNSA. The CDR3 DNA sequence: TGTGCCAGCAGCTTAGCGCTCTCAGGTTTAGGTGGCTACACCTTC. Translation gives CASSLALSGLGGYTF.

This clone was detected only a few times. The rearrangement uses TRBV7-2 and TRBJ2-6; a possible D gene is TRBD2 (5 bases). Germline values: CDR1 SGHTA, CDR2 FQGNSA. This CDR3 is built from 15 residues. V gave up 1 base and J gave up 2 bases, with 6 bases separating them. This CDR3 reads CASSLERAGANVLTF. The CDR3 coding sequence is TGTGCCAGCAGCTTAGAGAGGGCTGGGGCCAACGTCCTGACTTTC.

The gene calls are TRBV30 and TRBJ2-3; D remains ambiguous. Germline loops: CDR1 GTSNPN, CDR2 SVGIG (reference sequence). Between the trimmed V and J ends, which lost 0 bases and 3 bases, there was a span of 7 bases. The CDR3 is made up of 13 amino acids. The CDR3 spells CAWSVARTDTQYF. The CDR3 DNA reads TGTGCCTGGAGTGTAGCGCGGACAGATACGCAGTATTTT.

This sequence joins TRBV7-8 and TRBJ2-1; D might be TRBD2 (5 bases). The length of the CDR3 is 17 residues. The germline V gene encodes CDR1 SGHVS and CDR2 FQNEAQ. V lost 5 bases to trimming and J lost 0 bases, with 17 bases between them. The CDR3 loop is CASSPSPSPSSYNEQFF. The CDR3 DNA is TGTGCCAGCAGCCCTTCGCCTAGCCCGAGCTCCTACAATGAGCAGTTCTTC.

This clone was observed once. The J gene is TRBJ2-1, the V gene TRBV4-1; TRBD2 might be the D (6 bases). Germline loops: CDR1 MGHRA, CDR2 YSYEKL. This CDR3 has 16 amino acids. V shed 5 bases and J shed 7 bases, with 21 bases lying between them. The DNA of the CDR3 is TGCGCCAGCAGCTTAGGGGCGGGATATTACGGGAATGAGCAGTTCTTC. It codes for CASSLGAGYYGNEQFF.

V gene TRBV5-1 combines with J gene TRBJ2-2; no reliable D call. The V end was cut by 0 bases, the J end by 1 base, with 10 bases between. CDR3 size: 16 residues. Germline V gene data show CDR1 as SGHRS and CDR2 as YFSETQ. This CDR3 is CASSLEESRNTGELFF. The CDR3 nucleotides are TGCGCCAGCAGCTTGGAAGAGTCCCGGAACACCGGGGAGCTGTTTTTT.

This sequence joins TRBV7-8 and TRBJ1-1; D is undetermined. The germline gives CDR1 SGHVS, CDR2 FQNEAQ. V lost 5 bases to trimming and J lost 7 bases, with 17 bases between them. The CDR3 sequence is 14 residues long. CDR3 protein: CASSLAGRLGEAFF. The CDR3, as DNA: TGTGCCAGCAGCCTCGCGGGCAGGCTGGGTGAAGCTTTCTTT. Variable domain in full (rest from reference TRBV7-8 and TRBJ1-1): GAGVSQSPRYKVAKRGQDVALRCDPISGHVSLFWYQQALGQGPEFLTYFQNEAQLDKSGLPSDRFFAERPEGSVSTLKIQRTQQEDSAVYLCASSLAGRLGEAFFGQGTRLTVV.

The J gene is TRBJ2-1, the V gene TRBV5-1, with 8 positions matching TRBD2. Germline loops: CDR1 SGHRS, CDR2 YFSETQ. The CDR3 totals 14 residues. The ends lost 4 bases at V and 3 bases at J; junction bases unmatched: 3. The CDR3 loop reads CASSSGSLYNEQFF. The DNA for the CDR3 is TGCGCCAGCAGCAGCGGGAGCCTCTACAATGAGCAGTTCTTC.

This chain links TRBV7-9 with TRBJ1-1; D perhaps matches TRBD1 (5 bases). The V and J ends lost 7 bases and 8 bases respectively, with 14 bases between them. The germline V gene has CDR1 SEHNR and CDR2 FQNEAQ (reference sequence). The CDR3 is 12 residues long. The CDR3 nucleotides are TGTGCCAGCATTCCCGGGGGACTAGAAGCTTTCTTT. Its translation: CASIPGGLEAFF.

J is TRBJ2-1 and V is TRBV4-2; 8 positions match TRBD2. The germline V gene encodes CDR1 LGHNA and CDR2 YNFKEQ. V dropped 3 bases and J dropped 8; count of bases not matched to a gene: 9. The CDR3 spans 15 residues. The CDR3 sequence: CASSQKAGAGDEQFF. The CDR3 nucleotides read TGTGCCAGCAGCCAGAAAGCGGGAGCCGGCGATGAGCAGTTCTTC.

This clone has just one count. V gene TRBV30 combines with J gene TRBJ1-2; 8 bases map to TRBD1. The CDR3 spans 14 residues. V was pared by 2 bases and J by 8 bases, with 10 bases of the junction left unmatched. CDR1 and CDR2 (germline): GTSNPN, SVGIG (reference sequence). The CDR3 coding sequence is TGTGCCTGGAGTCGGGACAGGACGGCGGGAGGCTACACCTTC. Translating it yields CAWSRDRTAGGYTF.

V is TRBV13 and J is TRBJ2-2; 7 nucleotides align to TRBD1. After removal of 5 bases from V and 8 bases from J, the junction contained 5 bases not matched to a gene. This CDR3 contains 13 residues. Germline V gene sequence: CDR1 PRHDT, CDR2 FYEKMQ (reference sequence). The CDR3 loop reads CASSADRAGELFF. The CDR3 coding sequence is TGTGCCAGCAGCGCCGACAGGGCTGGGGAGCTGTTTTTT.

V is TRBV18 and J is TRBJ2-7, with a weak D call TRBD2 (6 bases). This CDR3 is built from 15 residues. Germline V lookup: CDR1 KGHSH, CDR2 LQKENI. V was pared by 3 bases and J by 1 base, with 13 bases between. CDR3 region: CASSPQEGRSYEQYF. Here the CDR3 DNA reads TGTGCCAGCTCACCTCAGGAGGGAAGGTCCTACGAGCAGTACTTC.

A note on this clone: An end of the junction differs from the germline gene, which may be a read error. J is TRBJ2-5 and V is TRBV7-9, with 12 positions matching TRBD2. The germline gives CDR1 SEHNR, CDR2 FQNEAQ (reference sequence). The CDR3 length is 16 residues. The CDR3 DNA is TGTTCCAGCAGCCGTCGGGCTAGCGGGAGGGAGGAGACCCAGTACTTC. This encodes CSSSRRASGREETQYF.

J is TRBJ1-2 and V is TRBV7-2; TRBD1 aligns across 10 bases. Germline V gives CDR1 SGHTA, CDR2 FQGNSA. The V and J ends lost 5 bases and 7 bases, in that order; junction bases with no gene match: 7. The CDR3 extends over 14 amino acids. CDR3 DNA sequence: TGTGCCAGCAGCGACCAGACAGGGGGCTCTGGCTACACCTTC. Encoded protein: CASSDQTGGSGYTF. The whole variable domain, filled in from reference TRBV7-2 and TRBJ1-2, reads GAGVSQSPSNKVTEKGKDVELRCDPISGHTALYWYRQSLGQGLEFLIYFQGNSAPDKSGLPSDRFSAERTGGSVSTLTIQRTQQEDSAVYLCASSDQTGGSGYTFGSGTRLTVV.

DNA for the CDR3: TGTGCCAGCAGTCCTAGCGGGCCCGAGCAGTACTTC. Encoded protein: CASSPSGPEQYF. This chain joins TRBV7-9 and TRBJ2-5; 8 bases align to TRBD2. The J call may be faulty, since TRBJ2-7 better matches the DNA end. The CDR3 sequence is 12 residues long. Germline V gene lookup returns CDR1 SEHNR and CDR2 FQNEAQ (reference sequence).

This clone was recorded only once. The J gene is TRBJ1-2, the V gene TRBV6-5; the match to TRBD1 covers 7 bases. The CDR3 has 14 amino acids. From germline, CDR1 is MNHEY and CDR2 SVGAGI. The V segment lost 7 bases and the J segment 7 bases; nucleotides outside the gene matches: 12. The CDR3 region is CASTIAPYRGGYTF. CDR3 bases: TGTGCCAGCACTATAGCCCCTTACAGGGGTGGCTACACCTTC.

The chain joins TRBV2 to TRBJ2-3; D remains ambiguous. The CDR3 covers 12 residues. Germline loops: CDR1 SNHLY, CDR2 FYNNEI. Trimming removed 8 bases at V and 2 bases at J, with 8 bases between. CDR3 amino acids: CASAEYTDTQYF. The CDR3 region has the DNA TGTGCCAGCGCGGAGTACACAGATACGCAGTATTTT.

Comments on this clone: One junction end disagrees with the germline gene, perhaps due to a read error. The chain employs TRBV19 and TRBJ1-5; TRBD1 matches at 9 bases. Looked up from germline, CDR1 is LNHDA and CDR2 is SQIVND (reference sequence). The length of the CDR3 is 16 residues. DNA for the CDR3: TGTGCCGGTAGTATAGACAGGGACAGGGACAATCAGCCCCAGCATTTT. It is translated as CAGSIDRDRDNQPQHF.